This TCR beta chain was found in a study of blood T cells in healthy people across ages. V lost 3 bases to trimming and J lost 3 bases; unmatched junction nucleotides: 5. CDR3 length: 16 amino acids. CDR1 and CDR2 (germline): SGHRS, YFSETQ. Findings of the study overall: Diversity was higher, and naive CD4+ cells more numerous, in long-lived donors than in aged donors.

In the case of this clonotype: The antigen remains undetermined.

Together with a sample-barcoded 5' primer, a J-beta primer mix was included in a second PCR lasting roughly 6 to 12 cycles. Every sample returned 2.5 million or more CDR3-containing paired-end reads. TCRdb redid the calling of the 5' RACE reads with MiXCR, one entry per CDR3 protein. The profile covers approximately 850,000 distinct CDR3 sequences, with 58% appearing a single time and roughly 20% taken by the ten largest. The sequence was obtained from a man aged 25 to 45 in good health. The material sequenced was blood. The chain carries TRBV5-1 and TRBJ2-7; TRBD2 agrees at 14 bases. The CDR3: CASSSTGLAGGYEQYF. CDR3 DNA sequence: TGCGCCAGCAGCTCAACCGGACTAGCGGGAGGCTACGAGCAGTACTTC.